A single TCR beta chain is shown here with its context. No antigen is known for it. Repertoires were generated with immunoSEQ multiplex PCR, while TCRdb's copy carries only in-frame clones and drops some. The profile shows roughly 71,000 clones, 85% of them singletons. Germline V gives CDR1 MNHNY, CDR2 SVGAGI (reference sequence). CDR3 length: 15 amino acids. V lost 2 bases and J lost 4; bases outside the gene matches: 6. The sample comes from a study of T cell responses to AZD1222 COVID-19 vaccine. Overall study: Recipients boosted at about 4 weeks or about 12 weeks are pooled.

Whole-study findings and limits: Clonal diversity may have been underestimated, and the donors were mostly white British, with more females than males. Regions 160-218 and 743-854 held dominance among vaccine-associated CD4 TCRs, which spanned spike.

The source is an adult in good health. The starting material was peripheral blood, obtained on day 0 of AZD1222 vaccination. The genes are TRBV6-6 and TRBJ1-2; 8 nucleotides line up with TRBD1. The CDR3 here is CASSYPGQGSYGYTF. The CDR3 DNA reads TGTGCCAGCAGTTACCCTGGACAGGGTTCCTATGGCTACACCTTC.